A single sample gave rise to the 21 T cell receptor beta chains below, sequenced in a study of blood T cell repertoires in COVID-19. Generated by immunoSEQ multiplex PCR, the TCRdb table keeps only in-frame clones and is missing some. Counted here are tens of thousands of clones, about 75% occurring once; the ten biggest clones make up around 30%. Source material: peripheral blood. These receptors all stem from a human donor in a cohort sampled during active COVID-19.

The J gene is TRBJ2-1, the V gene TRBV7-2; 12 nucleotides line up with TRBD2. With V trimmed by 1 base and J by 8 bases, 6 bases remained unmatched. The germline gives CDR1 SGHTA, CDR2 FQGNSA. This CDR3 is 16 amino acids long. The DNA for the CDR3 is TGTGCCAGCAGCTTAGGAGTGACTAGCGGGAGTTATGAGCAGTTCTTC. As protein: CASSLGVTSGSYEQFF.

This clone was observed a few times. The chain joins TRBV11-2 to TRBJ2-2, with a possible D match to TRBD1 (6 bases). V was cut by 4 bases and J by 0 bases, with 9 bases left in between. The CDR3 extends over 15 amino acids. Germline assignment: CDR1 SGHAT and CDR2 FQNNGV. CDR3 region: CASSSGQTNTGELFF. The CDR3 region has the DNA TGTGCCAGCAGCTCCGGACAGACGAACACCGGGGAGCTGTTTTTT.

The chain recombines TRBV6-1 with TRBJ2-5, with D perhaps TRBD1 (6 bases). The CDR3 spans 13 residues. Per germline, CDR1 MNHNS and CDR2 SASEGT. V dropped 2 bases and J dropped 5 bases, with 9 bases sitting between them. For the CDR3, the DNA is TGTGCCAGCAGTGAAAACAGGGTGGAGACCCAGTACTTC. Translating it yields CASSENRVETQYF.

The chain employs TRBV4-3 and TRBJ2-3; 10 bases fit TRBD2. The CDR3 extends over 15 amino acids. CDR1 and CDR2 from the germline V gene are LGHNA and YSLEER. V lost 4 bases and J lost 4; bases outside the gene matches: 5. DNA of the CDR3: TGCGCCAGCAGCCGAAGCGGGGGGGCCGCAGATACGCAGTATTTT. It translates to CASSRSGGAADTQYF.

V gene TRBV3-1 (or the pseudogene TRBV3-2) combines with J gene TRBJ1-4; TRBD1 matches 7 bases. Germline-derived CDR1 and CDR2 are LGHDT and YNNKEL (reference sequence). The CDR3 loop spans 16 amino acids. Trimming removed 3 bases from V and 0 bases from J; junction bases left unmatched: 4. This CDR3 is CASSQIQGATNEKLFF. The CDR3 nucleotides read TGTGCCAGCAGCCAGATCCAGGGGGCAACTAATGAAAAACTGTTTTTT.

The gene calls are TRBV24-1 and TRBJ2-3, with 8 bases fitting TRBD2. J lost 0 bases, V lost 9 bases, and 7 bases had no gene match. The CDR3 has 15 residues. Germline CDR1 KGHDR, CDR2 SFDVKD. CDR3 DNA: TGTGCCACCGGGGAAAGCGGGGGAAGCACAGATACGCAGTATTTT. Its translation: CATGESGGSTDTQYF.

This sequence joins TRBV3-1 (or the pseudogene TRBV3-2) and TRBJ1-4; a possible D gene is TRBD1 (5 bases). Germline CDR1 is LGHDT and CDR2 is YNNKEL (reference sequence). V lost 5 bases and J 8 bases, leaving 15 bases between the germline ends. The CDR3 totals 14 residues. This CDR3 reads CASSSTGYQEKLFF. DNA for the CDR3: TGTGCCAGCAGCTCAACAGGCTACCAGGAAAAACTGTTTTTT.

This clone was seen only a few times. This sequence joins TRBV7-2 and TRBJ2-7, with 9 bases lining up with TRBD1. Germline loops: CDR1 SGHTA, CDR2 FQGNSA. V was clipped by 0 bases and J by 12 bases; unmatched bases: 6. The CDR3 covers 13 residues. The CDR3 here is CASSLATGTGLYF. CDR3 nucleotides: TGTGCCAGCAGCTTAGCCACCGGGACAGGGCTGTACTTC.

The rearrangement joins TRBV5-1 to TRBJ1-1; D is undetermined. The CDR3 runs to 13 residues. Germline-derived CDR1 and CDR2 are SGHRS and YFSETQ. Trimming stripped 3 bases from V and 2 bases from J, with 8 bases between. CDR3 sequence (DNA): TGCGCCAGCAGCTCTCAGAAAAACACTGAAGCTTTCTTT. This gives the protein CASSSQKNTEAFF.

The chain links TRBV6-5 to TRBJ2-7; weak D call: TRBD2 (5 bases). Trimming removed 2 bases at V and 5 bases at J, with 10 bases between. Germline V CDR1 and CDR2: MNHEY, SVGAGI. The CDR3 spans 13 residues. The CDR3 bases are TGTGCCAGCAGTTACCTCTCCGGGGACGAGCAGTACTTC. Protein sequence: CASSYLSGDEQYF.

This clone appeared a few times. The V call is TRBV3-1 (or the pseudogene TRBV3-2), the J call TRBJ2-3, with D possibly matching TRBD2 (5 bases). The V and J ends lost 3 bases and 1 base respectively, with 11 bases between them. The CDR3 sequence is 15 residues long. Germline V CDR1 and CDR2: LGHDT, YNNKEL (reference sequence). The chain's CDR3 is CASSHGLQGTDTQYF. CDR3 sequence (DNA): TGTGCCAGCAGCCACGGACTCCAGGGCACAGATACGCAGTATTTT.

V is TRBV24-1 and J is TRBJ2-1, with TRBD2 matching over 10 bases. V shed 5 bases, J shed 8 bases, and the junction held 23 bases outside the gene matches. Germline V gene data show CDR1 as KGHDR and CDR2 as SFDVKD. The length of the CDR3 is 20 residues. Here the CDR3 DNA reads TGTGCCACCAGTGGGGTCGGGAGGGCCGGGACTAGCGCCTTGGGGGATGAGCAGTTCTTC. This gives the protein CATSGVGRAGTSALGDEQFF.

The chain is built from TRBV7-2 and TRBJ2-7, with D maybe TRBD2 (6 bases). This CDR3 contains 9 residues. V shed 6 bases and J shed 11 bases, with 8 bases lying between them. The V gene's germline CDR1 is SGHTA and CDR2 FQGNSA. CDR3 coding DNA: TGTGCCAGCAGGGGGGAGGAGTACTTC. The encoded protein is CASRGEEYF. The full variable domain, rest sourced from reference TRBV7-2 and TRBJ2-7, is GAGVSQSPSNKVTEKGKDVELRCDPISGHTALYWYRQSLGQGLEFLIYFQGNSAPDKSGLPSDRFSAERTGGSVSTLTIQRTQQEDSAVYLCASRGEEYFGPGTRLTVT.

This clone was recorded only once. This rearrangement joins TRBV19 to TRBJ2-5; a weak D match, TRBD1 (6 bases). In germline, CDR1 is LNHDA, CDR2 SQIVND (reference sequence). CDR3 length: 14 residues. V lost 4 bases and J lost 2, with 11 bases in between. DNA of the CDR3: TGTGCCAGTAGTACCAGGGGAAGACAAGAGACCCAGTACTTC. This translates into CASSTRGRQETQYF.

The chain has TRBV13 and TRBJ2-7; 8 bases align to TRBD2. With 5 bases clipped from V and 2 bases from J, the junction kept 11 bases outside the gene matches. This CDR3 comprises 16 residues. Germline loops: CDR1 PRHDT, CDR2 FYEKMQ (reference sequence). Written as DNA, the CDR3 is TGTGCCAGCAGCCCAGGAGTAGCGGGGTCCGCCTACGAGCAGTACTTC. It translates to CASSPGVAGSAYEQYF.

The chain couples TRBV2 to TRBJ1-1, with TRBD1 identical over 8 bases. Germline trimming cut 4 bases from V and 3 bases from J; bases unmatched to any gene: 10. This CDR3 has 16 residues. The germline gives CDR1 SNHLY, CDR2 FYNNEI. CDR3 sequence: CASSASGQGLYTEAFF. The CDR3 DNA is TGTGCCAGCAGTGCCTCCGGACAGGGATTGTACACTGAAGCTTTCTTT. The complete variable domain, with remaining parts taken from reference TRBV2 and TRBJ1-1, reads EPEVTQTPSHQVTQMGQEVILRCVPISNHLYFYWYRQILGQKVEFLVSFYNNEISEKSEIFDDQFSVERPDGSNFTLKIRSTKLEDSAMYFCASSASGQGLYTEAFFGQGTRLTVV.

The chain employs TRBV11-2 and TRBJ2-7; tentatively, D is TRBD1 (5 bases). Germline lookup yields CDR1 SGHAT and CDR2 FQNNGV. The V end lost 5 bases, the J end lost 3 bases, and 11 bases lay between the germline ends. CDR3 length: 13 amino acids. CDR3 protein: CASSPQGFYEQYF. Here the CDR3 DNA reads TGTGCCAGCAGCCCGCAGGGTTTCTACGAGCAGTACTTC.

This rearrangement joins TRBV10-3 to TRBJ2-3; 9 positions match TRBD1. Losses at the gene ends were 0 bases for V and 6 bases for J; bases not matched to a gene: 13. This CDR3 spans 18 amino acids. Germline lookup yields CDR1 ENHRY and CDR2 SYGVKD. The CDR3 region has the DNA TGTGCCATCAGTGAGTCGTTGGGACAGGGAATCCAAGGGGATACGCAGTATTTT. Its protein is CAISESLGQGIQGDTQYF.

This clone was detected many times. The gene calls are TRBV10-1 and TRBJ1-2; TRBD1 matches 8 bases. This CDR3 is 12 amino acids long. Germline V CDR1 and CDR2: WNHNN, SYGVQD (reference sequence). With 6 bases clipped from V and 8 bases from J, the junction kept 5 bases outside the gene matches. Written as DNA, the CDR3 is TGCGCCAGCAGGGACAGGGCTCGGGGCTACACCTTC. This sequence encodes CASRDRARGYTF.

The rearrangement uses TRBV5-4 and TRBJ1-2; D is ambiguous. Trimming removed 1 base from V and 0 bases from J, with 13 bases in between. Germline assignment: CDR1 SGHNT and CDR2 YYREEE (reference sequence). This CDR3 region has 16 residues. The CDR3: CASSLPAQAANYGYTF. The DNA for the CDR3 is TGTGCCAGCAGCTTGCCTGCGCAGGCAGCTAACTATGGCTACACCTTC.

The chain uses TRBV6-1 and TRBJ1-4; no firm D call. The CDR3 has 14 residues. V was cut by 3 bases and J by 12 bases, with 17 bases left in between. The germline V gene has CDR1 MNHNS and CDR2 SASEGT. CDR3 sequence: CASSEGGLGGELFF. The CDR3 region has the DNA TGTGCCAGCAGTGAGGGAGGCCTTGGAGGTGAACTGTTTTTT.